This T cell receptor (beta chain) was recorded in a study of T cells after yellow fever vaccination. Study-level background: The SMART-Seq v4 Ultra Low Input method served to prepare the low-cell-number fractions.

Worth noting for this clonotype: The antigen remains unidentified.

Germline V lookup: CDR1 SGHRS, CDR2 YFSETQ. V gave up 7 bases and J gave up 5 bases, with 15 bases separating them. The CDR3 is 13 amino acids. A process of 5'RACE template switching, which added a universal primer site and UMIs, was used to make TCR cDNA. TCRdb re-called the 5' RACE reads with MiXCR, one entry per CDR3 protein. The sample shows about 310,000 distinct CDR3 sequences, more than 3% of them seen only once. General study points: After the booster, roughly 96% of CD4 and more than 75% of CD8 primary-response clones were re-detected.

The origin of this receptor is a man aged 18 to 29 who received the YFV17D yellow fever vaccine. The chain has TRBV5-1 and TRBJ2-5; no clear D. The sequenced sample was PBMCs, obtained on the day of the yellow fever booster vaccination. The CDR3 protein is CASLPTDGETQYF. The CDR3 nucleotides read TGCGCCAGCTTACCGACGGACGGGGAGACCCAGTACTTC.